This T cell receptor beta chain was recorded in a study of blood T cell repertoires in COVID-19. As for the study in general: From the United States, Italy and Spain came samples of acute and convalescent COVID-19. Sample material is recorded as cDNA or gDNA derived from T cells, B-cell-depleted T cells, or PBMCs.

Original handling: Amplification of reference gene primers provided the estimated nucleated cell counts. Using immunoSEQ multiplex PCR, the repertoire was profiled, and TCRdb retains in-frame clones only, with some absent. From that table come the V and J calls and clone size; the DNA was used to work out D and trimming. Of some 380,000 clones in the sample, approximately 77% were seen once. The origin of this receptor is a human donor with acute or convalescent COVID-19. The donor label of this sample is uncertain. The sample taken for sequencing was peripheral blood.

The CDR3 spells CSVGGGSRYEQYF. The CDR3 DNA reads as TGCAGCGTTGGCGGGGGCAGTCGATACGAGCAGTACTTC. The rearrangement joins TRBV29-1 to TRBJ2-7; TRBD2 is a possible D gene (7 bases). Germline-derived CDR1 and CDR2 are SQVTM and ANQGSEA. V lost 4 bases, J lost 4 bases, and 14 bases lay in between. This CDR3 spans 13 amino acids.